This entry lists 18 T cell receptor beta chains sequenced from one sample in a study of T cells in Graves' hyperthyroidism and ophthalmopathy. Amplified TCR beta CDR3 regions derived from RNA transcripts. HTBI primers were the set used in a first-round RT-PCR of the TCR CDR3. TCRdb reprocessed the multiplex PCR reads via MiXCR and lists one record per CDR3 protein. This table has approximately 530,000 distinct CDR3 sequences, about 20% appearing once. The sequenced sample was blood. These receptors came from a man in his forties with Graves' ophthalmopathy.

This clonotype was recorded at least ten times. This chain links TRBV3-1 with TRBJ2-7; the match to TRBD2 covers 7 bases. Germline V lookup: CDR1 LGHDT, CDR2 YNNKEL (reference sequence). The CDR3 runs to 14 residues. Trimming cost V 1 base and J 2 bases; bases outside gene matches: 2. The chain's CDR3 is CASSQGAGAYEQYF. DNA of the CDR3: TGTGCCAGCAGCCAAGGGGCGGGGGCCTACGAGCAGTACTTC.

This clonotype came up a few times. This chain links TRBV10-3 with TRBJ2-7, with D unclear. Trimming removed 2 bases from V and 3 bases from J, with 5 bases in between. Per the germline V gene, CDR1 is ENHRY and CDR2 is SYGVKD. The CDR3 is 12 amino acids. CDR3 residues: CAISEQIYEQYF. In DNA, the CDR3 is TGTGCCATCAGTGAGCAGATCTACGAGCAGTACTTC.

The V and J genes are TRBV19 and TRBJ2-5; D is perhaps TRBD2 (6 bases). The CDR3 consists of 15 residues. CDR1 is LNHDA, CDR2 SQIVND, per germline (reference sequence). V lost 5 bases and J lost 5, with 18 bases in between. This CDR3 is CASSPGGRGGETQYF. The CDR3, as DNA: TGTGCCAGTAGTCCCGGGGGACGCGGCGGGGAGACCCAGTACTTC.

This clonotype came up many times. The V gene is TRBV28, the J gene TRBJ2-7, with 16 positions matching TRBD2. The ends lost 10 bases at V and 6 bases at J; junction bases unmatched: 6. This CDR3 region has 14 residues. Germline CDR1 and CDR2: MDHEN and SYDVKM. CDR3 region: CATTGLAGGAEQYF. Written as DNA, the CDR3 is TGTGCCACCACGGGACTAGCGGGGGGGGCCGAGCAGTACTTC.

This clonotype appeared a few times. The V call is TRBV2, the J call TRBJ2-3; the D gene could be TRBD1 or TRBD2 (5 bases each). CDR1 and CDR2 from the germline V gene are SNHLY and FYNNEI. The CDR3 extends over 14 amino acids. Between the trimmed V and J ends, which lost 6 bases and 0 bases, there was a span of 10 bases. CDR3 sequence (DNA): TGTGCCAGCAGCGGGGACCAGAGCACAGATACGCAGTATTTT. Its protein is CASSGDQSTDTQYF.

In its sample, this clonotype was seen a few times. The chain joins TRBV2 to TRBJ2-4; tentative D call: TRBD2 (6 bases). V was clipped by 1 base and J by 4 bases, with 11 bases between them. CDR3 size: 15 residues. Looked up from germline, CDR1 is SNHLY and CDR2 is FYNNEI. The CDR3 is CASSEGGAGKNIQYF. CDR3 nucleotides: TGTGCCAGCAGTGAAGGGGGCGCGGGGAAAAACATTCAGTACTTC. Based on the CDR3 plus reference TRBV2 and TRBJ2-4, the full variable domain is EPEVTQTPSHQVTQMGQEVILRCVPISNHLYFYWYRQILGQKVEFLVSFYNNEISEKSEIFDDQFSVERPDGSNFTLKIRSTKLEDSAMYFCASSEGGAGKNIQYFGAGTRLSVL.

This clonotype came up a few times. The chain is built from TRBV12-3 or TRBV12-4 and TRBJ2-5; TRBD1 matches at 8 bases. The CDR3 has 13 residues. Unmatched junction bases numbered 4, after V lost 3 bases and J lost 7 bases. The CDR3 nucleotides are TGTGCCAGCAGTTTCGGGACAGGACGGACCCAGTACTTC. This translates into CASSFGTGRTQYF.

The chain recombines TRBV3-1 with TRBJ2-7; D tentatively fits TRBD1 or TRBD2 (6 bases each). The CDR3 runs 15 residues. V dropped 4 bases and J dropped 6 bases, with 19 bases sitting between them. CDR1 and CDR2 (germline): LGHDT, YNNKEL (reference sequence). The CDR3 region has the DNA TGTGCCAGCAGCCTCAGTGGGGGGCCTGGGAGCGAGCAGTACTTC. Translating it yields CASSLSGGPGSEQYF.

This clonotype was seen at least ten times. This chain links TRBV20-1 with TRBJ2-1, with D unclear. CDR3 length: 12 amino acids. The germline V gene encodes CDR1 DFQATT and CDR2 SNEGSKA (reference sequence). The V and J ends lost 3 bases and 9 bases respectively, with 12 bases between them. The CDR3, as DNA: TGCAGTGCTAGGTCCCCTGTCTGTGAGCAGTTCTTC. It is translated as CSARSPVCEQFF.

This clonotype was seen many times. This chain uses TRBV20-1 with TRBJ2-5, with unresolved D. This CDR3 region has 11 residues. V was trimmed by 2 bases and J by 4 bases, leaving 5 bases between them. Germline V gene data show CDR1 as DFQATT and CDR2 as SNEGSKA (reference sequence). In DNA, the CDR3 is TGCAGTGCTAGAACCGGAGAGACCCAGTACTTC. Its translation is CSARTGETQYF.

The chain joins TRBV28 to TRBJ1-6; D not certain. CDR3 length equals 13 residues. V was clipped by 7 bases and J by 5 bases, with 9 bases between them. Germline-derived CDR1 and CDR2 are MDHEN and SYDVKM. The CDR3 reads CASMTAHNSPLHF. CDR3 DNA sequence: TGTGCCAGCATGACGGCTCATAATTCACCCCTCCACTTT. The full variable domain, its missing parts supplied by reference TRBV28 and TRBJ1-6, is DVKVTQSSRYLVKRTGEKVFLECVQDMDHENMFWYRQDPGLGLRLIYFSYDVKMKEKGDIPEGYSVSREKKERFSLILESASTNQTSMYLCASMTAHNSPLHFGNGTRLTVT.

This clonotype has a handful of counts. This sequence joins TRBV29-1 and TRBJ1-1; 9 bases align to TRBD1. Germline V CDR1 and CDR2: SQVTM, ANQGSEA. Losses at the gene ends were 8 bases for V and 1 base for J; bases not matched to a gene: 14. The CDR3 is made up of 16 amino acids. This chain's CDR3 is CSSRRQGTGRNTEAFF. The CDR3 DNA follows: TGCAGCTCCCGCCGGCAGGGGACAGGGAGGAACACTGAAGCTTTCTTT.

Concerning this clonotype: Possible read error: a much larger clone is one base away. The CDR3 reads CASSVLADLRNEQFF. The CDR3 nucleotides read TGTGCCAGCAGTGTACTAGCGGATCTAAGAAATGAGCAGTTCTTC. The J gene is TRBJ2-1, the V gene TRBV2, with TRBD2 identical over 8 bases. The CDR3 consists of 15 residues. The germline V gene has CDR1 SNHLY and CDR2 FYNNEI. V lost 4 bases, J lost 7 bases, and 9 bases stayed unmatched.

The sample holds a few counts of this clonotype. The chain combines TRBV7-3 with TRBJ2-1; D unclear. V dropped 5 bases and J dropped 6 bases, with 11 bases sitting between them. CDR1 and CDR2 (germline): SGHTA, FQGTGA. The CDR3 contains 13 residues. CDR3 nucleotides: TGTGCCAGCAGCCACCAGTTAGGCAATGAGCAGTTCTTC. Protein product: CASSHQLGNEQFF.

This clonotype was recorded many times. The rearrangement joins TRBV7-8 to TRBJ2-1; D is unresolved. V was pared by 3 bases and J by 1 base, with 10 bases between. The length of the CDR3 is 15 residues. CDR1 and CDR2 (germline): SGHVS, FQNEAQ. DNA of the CDR3: TGTGCCAGCAGCTTCCAACTCCAATCCTACAATGAGCAGTTCTTC. As protein: CASSFQLQSYNEQFF.

The table lists this clonotype with a few counts. V usage is TRBV11-2 and J usage is TRBJ2-7; TRBD2 is a possible D gene (5 bases). The V end lost 5 bases, the J end lost 4 bases, and 15 bases lay between the germline ends. This CDR3 has 14 residues. Germline CDR1 and CDR2: SGHAT and FQNNGV. CDR3 nucleotides: TGTGCCAGCAGCCCCGTACAGCGGTTATACGAGCAGTACTTC. Translated, it gives CASSPVQRLYEQYF.

CDR3 sequence (DNA): TGTGCCACCCGGTCCCCCAGCACAGATACGCAGTATTTT. Translation gives CATRSPSTDTQYF. The V gene is TRBV24-1, the J gene TRBJ2-3; D unclear. V dropped 9 bases and J dropped 0 bases, with 9 bases sitting between them. CDR3 size: 13 residues. Germline CDR1 reads KGHDR; CDR2 reads SFDVKD.

The CDR3 DNA sequence: TGCAGCGTTGGTAGTTCCTACAATGAGCAGTTCTTC. Translating gives CSVGSSYNEQFF. The chain links TRBV29-1 to TRBJ2-1; no clear D. Germline assignment: CDR1 SQVTM and CDR2 ANQGSEA. The V end lost 4 bases, the J end lost 1 base, and 5 bases lay between the germline ends. The CDR3 covers 12 residues.